The sequence of this T cell receptor beta chain was determined in a study of blood T cell repertoires in COVID-19. Assay used: immunoSEQ multiplex PCR; TCRdb lists only in-frame clones, some missing. The table records roughly 220,000 clones, around 90% of them present only once. From germline, CDR1 is LNHNV and CDR2 YYDKDF (reference sequence). After removal of 6 bases from V and 5 bases from J, the junction contained 8 bases not matched to a gene. CDR3 length: 14 residues. The clonotype was recovered from a woman aged 45-65 years with acute COVID-19. V usage is TRBV15 and J usage is TRBJ2-3; 7 positions agree with TRBD1. Sequencing was carried out using PBMCs or T cells enriched from blood (not recorded which). In DNA, the CDR3 is TGTGCCACCAGTGCACAGGGGAGAGAAGATACGCAGTATTTT. Translated: CATSAQGREDTQYF.